The 3 T cell receptor beta chains listed next were all sequenced from one sample in a study of cytomegalovirus exposure and HLA in healthy donors. Here immunoSEQ multiplex PCR was the method, and the copy in TCRdb shows in-frame clones only, minus some. Here the sample spans around 93,000 clones, 85% being singletons. Sequencing input: PBMCs. These receptors were collected from a man younger than 30 in good health and CMV-seropositive.

The chain joins TRBV7-3 to TRBJ2-2, with 10 bases identical to TRBD1. Germline CDR1 and CDR2: SGHTA and FQGTGA. The CDR3 runs to 17 residues. After removal of 6 bases from V and 4 bases from J, the junction contained 11 bases not matched to a gene. The CDR3 here is CASSRAAGTGATGELFF. DNA for the CDR3: TGTGCCAGCAGTCGAGCCGCCGGGACAGGGGCCACCGGGGAGCTGTTTTTT.

The V call is TRBV30, the J call TRBJ2-1; possible D gene TRBD2, 5 bases. The V end lost 3 bases, the J end lost 6 bases, and 18 bases lay between the germline ends. Germline lookup yields CDR1 GTSNPN and CDR2 SVGIG (reference sequence). CDR3 length equals 15 residues. CDR3 residues: CAWRNSRGWVNEQFF. The CDR3 bases are TGTGCCTGGAGGAATAGTCGGGGATGGGTCAATGAGCAGTTCTTC. Looking up the rest from reference TRBV30 and TRBJ2-1 gives the full variable domain: SQTIHQWPATLVQPVGSPLSLECTVEGTSNPNLYWYRQAAGRGLQLLFYSVGIGQISSEVPQNLSASRPQDRQFILSSKKLLLSDSGFYLCAWRNSRGWVNEQFFGPGTRLTVL.

This rearrangement joins TRBV6-1 to TRBJ2-7; 12 bases are shared with TRBD2. Germline lookup yields CDR1 MNHNS and CDR2 SASEGT. There are 16 residues in the CDR3. V lost 1 base and J lost 2; bases outside the gene matches: 3. This CDR3 reads CASSEGLAGGAYEQYV. The CDR3 DNA reads TGTGCCAGCAGTGAAGGTCTAGCGGGAGGGGCCTACGAGCAGTACGTC.